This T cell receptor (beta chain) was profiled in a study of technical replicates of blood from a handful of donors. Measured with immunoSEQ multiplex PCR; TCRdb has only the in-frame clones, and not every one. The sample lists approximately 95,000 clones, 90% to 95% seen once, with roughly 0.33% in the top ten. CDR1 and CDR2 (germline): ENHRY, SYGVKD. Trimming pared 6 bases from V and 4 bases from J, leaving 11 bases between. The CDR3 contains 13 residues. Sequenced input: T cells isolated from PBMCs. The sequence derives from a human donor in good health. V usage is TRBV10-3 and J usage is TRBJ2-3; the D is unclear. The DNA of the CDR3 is TGTGCCATCAGCGGTAGTCGCGCAGATACGCAGTATTTT. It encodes CAISGSRADTQYF.